The clone carrying this T cell receptor (beta chain) was seen only a few times. The antigen remains unidentified. This CDR3 has 13 residues. Trimming took off 5 bases at V and 11 bases at J, with 16 bases between the two ends. CDR1 SSHAT and CDR2 FNYEAQ come from the germline V gene (reference sequence). Exclusion covered patients with other autoimmune diseases or uncontrolled infections (as well as pregnancy or lactation). This specimen belongs to a study of Graves' ophthalmopathy and Graves' hyperthyroidism. Study-level results: Ophthalmopathy cases were distinguished from stable hyperthyroidism by a 13-signature model, reaching over 85% sensitivity and approximately 81% specificity. Forecasting of ophthalmopathy progression by the model achieved around 71% sensitivity and 72.22% specificity. The blood repertoire also included most expanded thyroid clonotypes above 0.001 frequency.

From RNA, the CDR3 regions of TCR beta chains were amplified and sequenced. Second-round multiplex PCR came after a first-round RT-PCR that employed HTBI primers. Each CDR3 protein gets one entry after TCRdb re-called the multiplex PCR reads with MiXCR. The sample lists over a million distinct CDR3 sequences; about 35% were seen once. The sequence derives from an adult man with Graves' hyperthyroidism. Sequencing was performed on peripheral blood or thyroid tissue (not recorded which). The rearrangement uses TRBV7-7 and TRBJ1-5, with D uncertain. CDR3 in DNA: TGTGCCAGCAGCCCCGGGGAGCGGGTGGCCCAGCATTTT. It translates to CASSPGERVAQHF. Variable domain in full (rest from reference TRBV7-7 and TRBJ1-5): GAGVSQSPRYKVTKRGQDVTLRCDPISSHATLYWYQQALGQGPEFLTYFNYEAQPDKSGLPSDRFSAERPEGSISTLTIQRTEQRDSAMYRCASSPGERVAQHFGDGTRLSIL.